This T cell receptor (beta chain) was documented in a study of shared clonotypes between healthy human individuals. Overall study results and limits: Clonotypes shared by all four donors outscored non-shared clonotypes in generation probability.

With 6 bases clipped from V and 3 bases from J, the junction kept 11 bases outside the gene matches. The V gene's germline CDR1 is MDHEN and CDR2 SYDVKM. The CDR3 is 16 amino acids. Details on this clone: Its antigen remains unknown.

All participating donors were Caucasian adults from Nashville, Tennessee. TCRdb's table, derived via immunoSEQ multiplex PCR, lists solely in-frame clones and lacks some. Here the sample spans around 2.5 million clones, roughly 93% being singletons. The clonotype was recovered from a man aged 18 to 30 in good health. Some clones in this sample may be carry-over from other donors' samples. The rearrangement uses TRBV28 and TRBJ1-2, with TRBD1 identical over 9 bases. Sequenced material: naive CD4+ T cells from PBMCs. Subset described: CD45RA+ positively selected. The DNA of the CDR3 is TGTGCCAGCAGCGACTCCCCGGGACAGGGTCACTATGGCTACACCTTC. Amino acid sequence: CASSDSPGQGHYGYTF.